The entry that follows covers one T cell receptor (beta chain) sequence. Which antigen it targets is not known. These data come from a study of T cells expressing NK-cell markers (dated by TCRdb to the early 2020s). Concerning the study at large: TCR beta-chain repertoires were profiled in sorted CD3+CD56+NKG2C+, CD3+CD56+NKG2C- and CD3+CD56-NKG2C+ T-cell subsets from several donors. Of the eight sequenced donors, seven were found to be HCMV-seropositive and one was found to be HCMV-seronegative. All eight donors whose samples were sequenced were randomly selected healthy volunteers, three of them men and five women. Sequencing of the libraries produced 2 x 150 bp reads on Illumina HiSeq 2000/2500, MiSeq or NextSeq.

To determine HCMV serostatus, a commercial ELISA kit was used to detect HCMV-specific IgG in serum. Peripheral blood mononuclear cells were isolated from blood by Ficoll density gradient centrifugation. CDR1 SGHRS and CDR2 YFSETQ were looked up in the germline V gene. The cysteine opens and the phenylalanine closes a CDR3 of 14 amino acids. The DNA sequence is not available. Broader findings and caveats from the paper: In roughly 6 donors, the dominant CD3+CD56+NKG2C+ clonotypes were among the top 10 CD8+ clonotypes and accounted for roughly 1.0-8% of CD8+ T cells. It remained unclear whether the expanded NKG2C-expressing T cell clones were specific for HCMV antigens. Those dominant clonotypes were again the most abundant among CD3+CD56-NKG2C+ cells in a handful of donors, at roughly 25-65%.

The sequencer listed for this sample is Illumina HiSeq 2000. 5'RACE template switching, by which a universal primer site and unique molecular identifiers were added, was used to make TCR beta cDNA libraries. cDNA synthesis was primed from the TCR beta constant segment, followed by two successive PCR amplification steps. Per the source publication's procedure: Reads were demultiplexed and grouped by UMI with MIGEC, and clonotypes were assembled and quantified with MiTCR. To exclude erroneous sequences, only TCR cDNA sequences supported by at least two reads were retained. The tcR package was used for downstream repertoire analysis, and clonotypes were matched between fractions using CDR3 nucleotide sequence together with V segment. VDJmatch was used to annotate antigen specificity against VDJdb, with one amino acid substitution in CDR3 permitted. TCRdb reprocessed the raw reads; every CDR3 protein sequence is a single record, and DNA is not supplied. What appears here as the V and J calls and clone size reflects TCRdb's work, not the paper's. This sample's table contains approximately 550,000 distinct CDR3 sequences. Of the sample, 3.5% to 4.5% is held by the ten largest clones.

This receptor chain uses TRBV5-1 and TRBJ2-1. The receptor comes from a man aged 18 to 35 in good health. Donor details come from another sample of the same person, matched by shared clones. Sequencing was performed on blood T cells: a sorted CD56 or NKG2C T cell subset, CD4+ or CD8+ T cells, or bulk PBMC T cells (not recorded which). The CDR3 here reads CASSQTSSSNEQFF. The reference TRBV5-1 and TRBJ2-1 proteins fill in what lies around the CDR3, so the full variable domain reads KAGVTQTPRYLIKTRGQQVTLSCSPISGHRSVSWYQQTPGQGLQFLFEYFSETQRNKGNFPGRFSGRQFSNSRSEMNVSTLELGDSALYLCASSQTSSSNEQFFGPGTRLTVL.